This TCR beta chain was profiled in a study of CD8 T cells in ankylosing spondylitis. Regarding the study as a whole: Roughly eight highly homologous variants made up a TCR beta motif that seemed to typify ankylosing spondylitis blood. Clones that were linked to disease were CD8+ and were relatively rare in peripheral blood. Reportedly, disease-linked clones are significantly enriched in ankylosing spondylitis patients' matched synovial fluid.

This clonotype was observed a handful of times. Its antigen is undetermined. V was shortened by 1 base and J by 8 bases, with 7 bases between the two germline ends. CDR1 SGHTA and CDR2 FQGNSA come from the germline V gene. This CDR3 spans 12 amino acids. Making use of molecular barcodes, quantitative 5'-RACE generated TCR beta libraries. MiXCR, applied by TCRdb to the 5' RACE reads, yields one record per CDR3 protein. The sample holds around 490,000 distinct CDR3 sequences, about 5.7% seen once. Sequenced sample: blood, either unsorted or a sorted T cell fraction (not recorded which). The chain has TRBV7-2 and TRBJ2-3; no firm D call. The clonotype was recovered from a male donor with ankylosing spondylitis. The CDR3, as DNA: TGTGCCAGCAGCTTAGTGGCGGTTACGCAGTATTTT. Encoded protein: CASSLVAVTQYF.